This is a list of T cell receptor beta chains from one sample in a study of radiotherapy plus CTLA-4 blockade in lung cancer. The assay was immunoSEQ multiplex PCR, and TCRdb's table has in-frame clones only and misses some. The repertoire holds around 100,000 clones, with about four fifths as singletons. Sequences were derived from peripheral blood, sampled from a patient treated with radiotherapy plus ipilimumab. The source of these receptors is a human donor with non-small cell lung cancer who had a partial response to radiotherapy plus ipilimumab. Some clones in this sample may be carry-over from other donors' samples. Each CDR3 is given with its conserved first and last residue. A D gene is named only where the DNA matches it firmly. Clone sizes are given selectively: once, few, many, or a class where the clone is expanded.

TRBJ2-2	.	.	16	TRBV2	TGTGCCAGCAGCAAACTGGGACACCCGAACACCGGGGAGCTGTTTTTT	CASSKLGHPNTGELFF
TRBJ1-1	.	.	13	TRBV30	TGTGCCTGGAGTGTATTCGAGCGCACTGAAGCTTTCTTT	CAWSVFERTEAFF
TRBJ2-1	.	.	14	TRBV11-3	TGTGCCAGCAGCAGGACTCAGACCCTCAGTGAGCAGTTCTTC	CASSRTQTLSEQFF
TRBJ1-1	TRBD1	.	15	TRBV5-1	TGCGCCAGCAGCCCCGCGACAGGGGTGAACACTGAAGCTTTCTTT	CASSPATGVNTEAFF
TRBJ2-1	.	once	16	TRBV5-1	TGCGCCAGCAGCTTAAGGGGACACAGCTCCTACAATGAGCAGTTCTTC	CASSLRGHSSYNEQFF
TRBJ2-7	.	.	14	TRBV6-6	TGTGCCAGCAGTTATGTGGCGGGACCCCTCGAGCAGTACTTC	CASSYVAGPLEQYF
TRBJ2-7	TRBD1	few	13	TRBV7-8	TGTGCCAGCAGCTCGGACAGGGGGCACGAGCAGTACTTC	CASSSDRGHEQYF
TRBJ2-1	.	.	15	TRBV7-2	TGTGCCAGCAGTCAACGGAGGAGCTCCTACAATGAGCAGTTCTTC	CASSQRRSSYNEQFF
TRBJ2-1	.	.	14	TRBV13	TGTGCCAGCAGCCGTAATCCCGGACTGAGTGAGCAGTTCTTC	CASSRNPGLSEQFF
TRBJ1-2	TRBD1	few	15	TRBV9	TGTGCCAGCAGCAATCCGGGACAGGGGAACTATGGCTACACCTTC	CASSNPGQGNYGYTF
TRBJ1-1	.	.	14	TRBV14	TGTGCCAGCAGCAAGGCAGGTATGAACACTGAAGCTTTCTTT	CASSKAGMNTEAFF
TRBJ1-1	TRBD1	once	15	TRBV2	TGTGCCAGCAGTGAAAGGCAGATCAGGGGGACTGAAGCTTTCTTT	CASSERQIRGTEAFF
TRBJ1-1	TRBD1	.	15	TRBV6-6	TGTGCCAGCAGTTCGACAGGGTCCTCGAGCACTGAAGCTTTCTTT	CASSSTGSSSTEAFF
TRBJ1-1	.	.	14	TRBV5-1	TGCGCCAGCAGCTTGGTGGCGGGGAACACTGAAGCTTTCTTT	CASSLVAGNTEAFF
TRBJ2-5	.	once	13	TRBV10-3	TGTGCCATCAGTCGCGGGGTGGGAGAGACCCAGTACTTC	CAISRGVGETQYF
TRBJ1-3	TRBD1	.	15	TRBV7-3	TGTGCCAGCAGCCCAACAGGGGGCTCTGGAAACACCATATATTTT	CASSPTGGSGNTIYF
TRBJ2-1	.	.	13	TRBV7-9	TGTGCCAGCAGCTCGGTAGTAGGGAGTGAGCAGTTCTTC	CASSSVVGSEQFF
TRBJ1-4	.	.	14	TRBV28	TGTGCCAGCAGCGACAGGACCGTAAATGAAAAACTGTTTTTT	CASSDRTVNEKLFF
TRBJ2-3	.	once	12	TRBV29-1	TGCAGCGTTGCGGGTGGCACAGATACGCAGTATTTT	CSVAGGTDTQYF
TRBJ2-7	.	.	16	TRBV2	TGTGCCAGCAGTGAAGGGCGGGGTTGGAGCTCCTACGAGCAGTACTTC	CASSEGRGWSSYEQYF
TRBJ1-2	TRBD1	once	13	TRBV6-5	TGTGCCAGCAGCAAGGGGGCTACCTATGGCTACACCTTC	CASSKGATYGYTF
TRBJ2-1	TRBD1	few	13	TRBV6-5	TGTGCCAGCAGTCCGGGACAGCGGAATGAGCAGTTCTTC	CASSPGQRNEQFF
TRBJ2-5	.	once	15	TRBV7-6	TGTGCCAGCAGCTTAGGGGCGGGAAATAGGGAGACCCAGTACTTC	CASSLGAGNRETQYF
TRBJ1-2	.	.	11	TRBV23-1	TGCGCCAGCAGTCAATACGGGGTGGTAGCCTTC	CASSQYGVVAF
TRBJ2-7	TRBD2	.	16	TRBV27	TGTGCCAGCAGCCAACTTAGACTAGCGGGGGGCTTGGAGCAGTACTTC	CASSQLRLAGGLEQYF
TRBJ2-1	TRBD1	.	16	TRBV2	TGTGCCAGCAGTGAAGCTCCCGGGACAGTGTACAATGAGCAGTTCTTC	CASSEAPGTVYNEQFF
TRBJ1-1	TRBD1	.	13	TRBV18	TGTGCCAGCTCATCCGACAGGGGAACTGAAGCTTTCTTT	CASSSDRGTEAFF
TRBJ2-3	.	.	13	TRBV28	TGTGCCACCAGAACTCCGGGTACAGATACGCAGTATTTT	CATRTPGTDTQYF
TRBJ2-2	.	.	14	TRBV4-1	TGCGCCAGCAGCGTGGACTGGGGCACCGGGGAGCTGTTTTTT	CASSVDWGTGELFF
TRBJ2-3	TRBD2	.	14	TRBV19	TGTGCCAGTAGATCGGGGGGGGGCGCAGATACGCAGTATTTT	CASRSGGGADTQYF
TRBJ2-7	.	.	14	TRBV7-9	TGTGCCAGCAGCTTCTCGAACAGATTGGGCGAGCAGTACTTC	CASSFSNRLGEQYF
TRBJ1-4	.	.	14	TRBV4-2	TGTGCCAGCAGCTTCGACAGGAGTAATGAAAAACTGTTTTTT	CASSFDRSNEKLFF
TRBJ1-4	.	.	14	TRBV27	TGTGCCACCGGTAGCAGGGGACCTAATGAAAAACTGTTTTTT	CATGSRGPNEKLFF
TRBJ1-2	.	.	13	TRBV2	TGTGCCAGCAGTATACAGGGTGACTATGGCTACACCTTC	CASSIQGDYGYTF
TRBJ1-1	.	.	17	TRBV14	TGTGCCAGCAGCCAAGAAGGGAGACTATATCTGAACACTGAAGCTTTCTTT	CASSQEGRLYLNTEAFF
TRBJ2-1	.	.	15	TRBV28	TGTGCCAGCAGCACCAGGAGGAGCCCCTACAATGAGCAGTTCTTC	CASSTRRSPYNEQFF
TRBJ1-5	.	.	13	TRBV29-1	TGCAGCGTTGAAGAGGGGGGTGGTCAGCCCCAGCATTTT	CSVEEGGGQPQHF
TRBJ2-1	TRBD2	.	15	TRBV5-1	TGCGCCAGCAGCTTGGGACTAGCGGAGGGGGATGAGCAGTTCTTC	CASSLGLAEGDEQFF
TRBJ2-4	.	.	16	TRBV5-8	TGTGCCAGCAGCTTGGCGCGTATACCCCCCAAAAACATTCAGTACTTC	CASSLARIPPKNIQYF